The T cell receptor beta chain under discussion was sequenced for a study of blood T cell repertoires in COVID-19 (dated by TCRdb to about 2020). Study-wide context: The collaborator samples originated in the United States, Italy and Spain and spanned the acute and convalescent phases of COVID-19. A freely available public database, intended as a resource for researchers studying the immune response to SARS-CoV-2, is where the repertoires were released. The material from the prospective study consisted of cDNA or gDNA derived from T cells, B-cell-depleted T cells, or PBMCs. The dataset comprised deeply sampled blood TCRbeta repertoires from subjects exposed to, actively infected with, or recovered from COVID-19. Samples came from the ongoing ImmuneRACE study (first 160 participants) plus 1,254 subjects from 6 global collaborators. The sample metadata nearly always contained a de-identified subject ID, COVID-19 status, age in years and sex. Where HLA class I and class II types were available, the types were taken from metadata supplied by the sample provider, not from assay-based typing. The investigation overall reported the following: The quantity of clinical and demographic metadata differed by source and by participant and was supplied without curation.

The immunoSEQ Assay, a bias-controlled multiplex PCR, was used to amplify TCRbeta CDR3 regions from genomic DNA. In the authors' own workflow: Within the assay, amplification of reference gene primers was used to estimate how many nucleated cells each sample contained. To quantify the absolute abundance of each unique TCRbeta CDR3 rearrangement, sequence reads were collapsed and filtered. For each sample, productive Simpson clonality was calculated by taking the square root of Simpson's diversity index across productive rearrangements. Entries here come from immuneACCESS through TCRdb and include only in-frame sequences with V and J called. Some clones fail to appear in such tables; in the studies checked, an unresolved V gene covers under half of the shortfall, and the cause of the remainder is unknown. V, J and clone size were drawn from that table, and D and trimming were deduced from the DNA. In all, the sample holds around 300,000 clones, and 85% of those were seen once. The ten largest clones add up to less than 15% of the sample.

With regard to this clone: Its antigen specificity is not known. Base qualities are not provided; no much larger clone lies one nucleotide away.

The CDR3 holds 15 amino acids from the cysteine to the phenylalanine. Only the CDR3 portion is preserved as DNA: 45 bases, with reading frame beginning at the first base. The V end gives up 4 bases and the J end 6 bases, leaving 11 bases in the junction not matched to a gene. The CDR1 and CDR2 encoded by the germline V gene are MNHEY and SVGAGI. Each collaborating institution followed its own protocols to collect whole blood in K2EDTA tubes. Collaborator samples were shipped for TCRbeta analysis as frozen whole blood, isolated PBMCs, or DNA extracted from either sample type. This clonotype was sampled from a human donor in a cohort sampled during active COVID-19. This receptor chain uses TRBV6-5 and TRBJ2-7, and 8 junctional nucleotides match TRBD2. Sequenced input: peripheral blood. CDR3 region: CASSLPSGSRSEQYF. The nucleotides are TGTGCCAGCAGTTTGCCCAGCGGGAGTCGATCCGAGCAGTACTTC.